The sequence of this T cell receptor (beta chain) was determined in a study of cytomegalovirus exposure and HLA in healthy donors. The study's findings and limits: Being productive about 90% or about 30% of the time was typical of most TCR beta V segments in an earlier analysis. In all likelihood, a cluster of highly shared sequence variants was a sequencing artifact.

Notes on this clone: No antigen is known for it.

It was with 60 Vbeta and 13 Jbeta primers that the PCR ran. Original processing notes: Approximately 86 million unique TCR beta chains, some 9.9 million shared, were counted in a later analysis. Sequencing was performed with immunoSEQ multiplex PCR; in TCRdb, only in-frame clones are kept and a portion is missing. V and J calls and clone size are given by that table; D and trimming were obtained from the DNA. The table has some 110,000 clones, 70% to 80% seen once. The germline V and J ends were trimmed by 5 bases and 3 bases, with 11 bases remaining between them. CDR3 size: 15 residues. Germline loops: CDR1 MNHEY, CDR2 SMNVEV (reference sequence).

Input material: PBMCs. This TCR derives from a man in his forties or fifties in good health and CMV-seronegative. The V call is TRBV27, the J call TRBJ1-6; possible D gene TRBD1, 6 bases. This CDR3 reads CASSIQGNYNSPLHF. CDR3 DNA sequence: TGTGCCAGCAGTATACAGGGAAACTATAATTCACCCCTCCACTTT.